These 7 T cell receptor beta chains were all obtained from the same sample, sequenced in a study of blood T cell repertoires in COVID-19. Generated by immunoSEQ multiplex PCR, the TCRdb table keeps only in-frame clones and is missing some. The sample shows roughly 100,000 clones, around 90% of them seen only once. What was sequenced was peripheral blood. The receptor set was obtained from a human donor in a cohort sampled during active COVID-19.

The chain is built from TRBV12-3 or TRBV12-4 and TRBJ2-5; D call uncertain. This CDR3 has 13 amino acids. V lost 6 bases and J 5 bases, leaving 13 bases between the germline ends. The CDR3 DNA reads as TGTGCCAGCAGACCGGTGACTGGGGAGACCCAGTACTTC. Translating it yields CASRPVTGETQYF.

This sequence joins TRBV27 and TRBJ2-7; 9 bases map to TRBD1. Germline loops: CDR1 MNHEY, CDR2 SMNVEV (reference sequence). CDR3 length: 13 residues. V dropped 6 bases and J dropped 5; count of bases not matched to a gene: 5. DNA for the CDR3: TGTGCCAGCAGAGGGACAGGGACCCACGAGCAGTACTTC. Translated: CASRGTGTHEQYF.

CDR3 DNA: TGTGCCATCAGCTCACCGGGACTAGGGTTTTACGAGCAGTACTTC. This sequence encodes CAISSPGLGFYEQYF. This sequence joins TRBV10-3 and TRBJ2-7; 8 bases fit TRBD2. V lost 6 bases and J lost 4; bases outside the gene matches: 11. The CDR3 sequence is 15 residues long. Germline V CDR1 and CDR2: ENHRY, SYGVKD.

V usage is TRBV4-3 and J usage is TRBJ2-5, with 9 bases matching TRBD2. Looked up from germline, CDR1 is LGHNA and CDR2 is YSLEER. V shed 2 bases, J shed 4 bases, and the junction held 11 bases outside the gene matches. The CDR3 is 17 residues long. The CDR3: CASSQSSASGAGETQYF. The DNA of the CDR3 is TGCGCCAGCAGCCAAAGTAGCGCTAGCGGGGCCGGAGAGACCCAGTACTTC.

This clone was seen a single time. V usage is TRBV10-3 and J usage is TRBJ2-3; TRBD2 matches 7 bases. V lost 8 bases, J lost 7 bases, and 9 bases stayed unmatched. Germline CDR1 and CDR2: ENHRY and SYGVKD. The CDR3 has 13 amino acids. CDR3 in amino acids: CAISQASGNTQYF. The CDR3 bases are TGTGCCATCTCTCAGGCGAGCGGGAATACGCAGTATTTT.

The chain is built from TRBV7-2 and TRBJ1-6, with D unresolved. The germline V gene encodes CDR1 SGHTA and CDR2 FQGNSA. The CDR3 is 13 amino acids. V lost 1 base to trimming and J lost 7 bases, with 5 bases between them. Here the CDR3 reads CASSLDSNSPLHF. For the CDR3, the DNA is TGTGCCAGCAGCTTAGACAGCAATTCACCCCTCCACTTT.

DNA of the CDR3: TGTGCCAGCAGTTGGTGGCGGGGGGCCCCCTCCTACGAGCAGTACTTC. Translation: CASSWWRGAPSYEQYF. V usage is TRBV28 and J usage is TRBJ2-7, with 8 bases fitting TRBD2. The CDR3 loop spans 16 amino acids. J was trimmed by 0 bases and V by 4 bases; bases with no gene match: 8. Per the germline V gene, CDR1 is MDHEN and CDR2 is SYDVKM.